The clone carrying this T cell receptor beta chain has just one count. What it binds is not known. This entry comes from a study of brain T cells in children with intractable seizures. Germline assignment: CDR1 SGDLS and CDR2 YYNGEE. CDR3 length: 16 residues. Trimming shortened V by 7 bases and J by 0 bases, and 16 bases separated the two germline ends. Only cases whose brain tissue showed the highest T cell transcript signatures were sequenced. TCRdb's copy holds only in-frame clones and misses some; the assay was immunoSEQ multiplex PCR. The sample records under 150,000 clones, 94% being singletons. Study-wide points: Pre-surgery blood may have been undersampled, hiding some clones. HCMV serostatus was not known, and viral specificity came from CDR3 similarity only.

The sample here was peripheral blood, taken at surgery. This rearrangement joins TRBV9 to TRBJ2-2, with D unclear. This clonotype originated in a boy in the first two years of life with hemimegalencephaly and intractable seizures. CDR3 region: CASSAVAHSNTGELFF. DNA of the CDR3: TGTGCCAGCTCTGCGGTAGCACATTCGAACACCGGGGAGCTGTTTTTT. Variable domain in full (rest from reference TRBV9 and TRBJ2-2): DSGVTQTPKHLITATGQRVTLRCSPRSGDLSVYWYQQSLDQGLQFLIQYYNGEERAKGNILERFSAQQFPDLHSELNLSSLELGDSALYFCASSAVAHSNTGELFFGEGSRLTVL.